This is a list of T cell receptor beta chains from one sample in a study of blood T cells in healthy people across ages. Each CDR3 protein gets one entry after TCRdb re-called the 5' RACE reads with MiXCR. The sample records 920,000 or so distinct CDR3 sequences, under 55% being singletons. The sequenced sample consisted of blood. The receptors were sampled from a woman aged 55-69 years in good health. Both conserved end residues are part of each CDR3. D genes are given only for firm matches. Clone size appears in some rows only: once, few, many, or a class for an expanded clone.

TRBV3-1,TRBJ2-7,.,.,CASSHGTTGEQYF,TGTGCCAGCAGCCATGGGACAACGGGGGAGCAGTACTTC
TRBV7-2,TRBJ2-5,.,few,CASSLDLAAVYQETQYF,TGTGCCAGCAGCTTAGATTTAGCGGCAGTGTACCAAGAGACCCAGTACTTC
TRBV7-9,TRBJ2-3,TRBD2,.,CTSSPSSGSTQYF,TGTACCAGCAGCCCCTCTAGCGGGTCAACGCAGTATTTT
TRBV12-5,TRBJ2-7,.,.,CASGCVPESEQYF,TGTGCTAGTGGTTGTGTCCCAGAATCCGAGCAGTACTTC
TRBV7-2,TRBJ2-7,TRBD2,few,CASSLAGTSGAYEQYF,TGTGCCAGCAGCTTAGCAGGGACTAGCGGGGCCTACGAGCAGTACTTC
TRBV6-5,TRBJ1-1,.,.,CASSYDFRGNTEAFF,TGTGCCAGCAGTTACGATTTTAGAGGGAACACTGAAGCTTTCTTT
TRBV6-2/TRBV6-3,TRBJ2-5,.,.,CASSYVRGEETQYF,TGTGCCAGCAGTTATGTTCGGGGAGAAGAGACCCAGTACTTC
TRBV20-1,TRBJ1-2,TRBD1,.,CSARFAGGTYGYTF,TGCAGTGCTAGATTTGCAGGGGGCACCTATGGCTACACCTTC
TRBV20-1,TRBJ2-5,.,few,CSARETGKETQYF,TGCAGTGCTAGAGAAACAGGCAAAGAGACCCAGTACTTC
TRBV5-1,TRBJ2-5,.,.,CASSSETQETQYF,TGCGCCAGCAGCTCTGAGACCCAAGAGACCCAGTACTTC
TRBV4-1,TRBJ2-5,.,.,CASSPHYLETQYF,TGCGCCAGCAGCCCACATTATCTAGAGACCCAGTACTTC
TRBV29-1,TRBJ1-1,.,once,CSVWWGALEAFF,TGCAGCGTCTGGTGGGGCGCCCTTGAAGCTTTCTTT
TRBV6-2/TRBV6-3,TRBJ2-7,TRBD1,few,CASSYSDRVFNEQYF,TGTGCCAGCAGTTACTCAGACAGGGTCTTCAACGAGCAGTACTTC
TRBV27,TRBJ1-5,TRBD1,few,CASSTGVRSANQPQHF,TGTGCCAGCAGTACAGGGGTCCGGTCGGCCAATCAGCCCCAGCATTTT
TRBV2,TRBJ2-6,.,.,CASSYFGSNVLTF,TGTGCCAGCAGTTATTTTGGGTCCAACGTCCTGACTTTC
TRBV10-1,TRBJ2-7,TRBD1,few,CASSEGYRGRSPRSYEQYF,TGCGCCAGCAGTGAGGGCTACAGGGGGCGATCCCCTCGGAGCTACGAGCAGTACTTC
TRBV6-4,TRBJ2-3,.,.,CASSNGGSTDTQYF,TGTGCCAGTTCCAACGGCGGGAGCACAGATACGCAGTATTTT
TRBV15,TRBJ2-1,.,.,CATSRDRFEQFF,TGTGCCACCAGCAGGGATAGGTTCGAGCAGTTCTTC
TRBV6-2/TRBV6-3,TRBJ2-3,TRBD2,.,CASSYSRDGLAGADTQYF,TGTGCCAGCAGTTACTCGAGGGACGGACTTGCGGGAGCAGATACGCAGTATTTT
TRBV6-6,TRBJ2-1,.,.,CASTTSTREQFF,TGTGCCAGCACAACGTCAACTAGGGAGCAGTTCTTC
TRBV30,TRBJ2-7,.,.,CAWRPGDPDEQYF,TGTGCCTGGAGGCCGGGAGATCCGGACGAGCAGTACTTC
TRBV29-1,TRBJ2-1,.,few,CSVGRPTSYNEQFF,TGCAGCGTAGGGAGGCCGACCTCCTACAATGAGCAGTTCTTC
TRBV2,TRBJ2-5,TRBD1,.,CASIGQGSETQYF,TGTGCCAGCATAGGACAGGGGAGTGAGACCCAGTACTTC
TRBV29-1,TRBJ2-1,.,few,CSVANEQFF,TGCAGCGTTGCCAATGAGCAGTTCTTC
TRBV28,TRBJ2-5,.,few,CASSTTTGLSYQETQYF,TGTGCCAGCAGTACCACCACGGGACTTTCGTACCAAGAGACCCAGTACTTC
TRBV2,TRBJ2-7,TRBD2,few,CASSEKRENNYEQYF,TGTGCCAGCAGTGAGAAGCGGGAAAACAACTACGAGCAGTACTTC
TRBV7-3,TRBJ1-1,.,.,CASSLSRVDTEAFF,TGTGCCAGCAGCTTAAGCAGGGTGGACACTGAAGCTTTCTTT
TRBV10-3,TRBJ2-5,.,.,CAISDDSGNQETQYF,TGTGCCATCAGTGATGACAGTGGGAATCAAGAGACCCAGTACTTC
TRBV3-1,TRBJ2-1,.,few,CASSQDVREQFF,TGTGCCAGCAGCCAAGATGTGCGGGAGCAGTTCTTC
TRBV6-6,TRBJ1-1,TRBD1,few,CASSSGTAGGTEAFF,TGTGCCAGCAGTTCCGGGACAGCGGGGGGAACTGAAGCTTTCTTT
TRBV10-2,TRBJ2-1,.,.,CASREGGYNEQFF,TGCGCCAGCCGAGAGGGAGGCTACAATGAGCAGTTCTTC
TRBV24-1,TRBJ2-5,TRBD1,few,CATSEGTGGETQYF,TGTGCCACCAGTGAGGGGACAGGGGGAGAGACCCAGTACTTC
TRBV2,TRBJ2-7,.,few,CASSERLNEQYF,TGTGCCAGCAGTGAAAGGCTAAACGAGCAGTACTTC
TRBV12-3/TRBV12-4,TRBJ2-7,.,few,CASSSPLEGMSSYEQYF,TGTGCCAGCAGTTCCCCTCTCGAGGGCATGAGCTCCTACGAGCAGTACTTC
TRBV4-1,TRBJ2-5,.,.,CASSQEVIETQYF,TGCGCCAGCAGCCAAGAAGTCATTGAGACCCAGTACTTC
TRBV6-2/TRBV6-3,TRBJ1-1,.,.,CASSYQPTGMNTEAFF,TGTGCCAGCAGTTACCAACCGACCGGGATGAACACTGAAGCTTTCTTT
TRBV5-1,TRBJ2-5,.,.,CASTRSTYQETQYF,TGCGCCAGCACTCGGAGCACCTACCAAGAGACCCAGTACTTC
TRBV9,TRBJ2-7,.,.,CASSVGSIQEQYF,TGTGCCAGCAGCGTAGGCAGCATTCAAGAGCAGTACTTC
TRBV11-2,TRBJ2-3,.,.,CASSHTSTDTQYF,TGTGCCAGCAGCCACACTAGCACAGATACGCAGTATTTT
TRBV6-5,TRBJ2-7,TRBD2,.,CASSYSRRERGSYEQYF,TGTGCCAGCAGTTACTCGCGGCGGGAGCGCGGCTCCTACGAGCAGTACTTC
TRBV12-3/TRBV12-4,TRBJ2-1,.,.,CASSLTRGEQFF,TGTGCCAGCAGTTTAACGAGAGGTGAGCAGTTCTTC
TRBV7-8,TRBJ2-1,.,few,CASSLESANEQFF,TGTGCCAGCAGCTTAGAGTCTGCTAATGAGCAGTTCTTC
TRBV3-1,TRBJ2-3,TRBD2,.,CASSRAGGPADTQYF,TGTGCCAGCAGCAGAGCGGGAGGACCCGCAGATACGCAGTATTTT
TRBV19,TRBJ1-4,.,.,CASSIQRPEKLFF,TGTGCCAGTAGTATCCAGCGTCCTGAAAAACTGTTTTTT
TRBV12-3/TRBV12-4,TRBJ2-7,.,few,CASSLTTAPISQYF,TGTGCCAGCAGCCTTACGACAGCTCCGATTTCGCAGTACTTC